This TCR beta chain emerged from a study of shared clonotypes between healthy human individuals. The germline V gene encodes CDR1 MNHEY and CDR2 SMNVEV (reference sequence). V lost 2 bases and J 8 bases, leaving 21 bases between the germline ends. The CDR3 totals 16 residues. This clone was seen a handful of times. Here immunoSEQ multiplex PCR was the method, and the copy in TCRdb shows in-frame clones only, minus some. The sample has around 940,000 clones; 60% to 85% are singletons. This sequence originates from a man aged 18 to 35 in good health. The V gene is TRBV27, the J gene TRBJ1-2, with D tentatively TRBD1 (6 bases). The specimen was memory CD4+ T cells sorted from blood. Subset denoted: CD45RA-negative fraction. The CDR3 region has the DNA TGTGCCAGCAGTTTAAGGGGAGTCACAGGGTGGTTAGGCTACACCTTC. This encodes CASSLRGVTGWLGYTF.